Listed below are T cell receptor beta chains from one sample, sequenced in a study of CD8 T cells in Susac syndrome. TCRdb redid the calling of the immunoSEQ multiplex PCR reads with MiXCR, one entry per CDR3 protein. The sample shows around 200,000 distinct CDR3 sequences, nearly 97% of them seen only once. Sequenced: CD4+ T cells from PBMCs. All receptors come from a human donor with Susac syndrome. Each CDR3 is given with its conserved first and last residue. Fields, in order: clone size, D gene, V gene, J gene, CDR3 length, CDR3 DNA, CDR3 protein. The D gene is left open where the match is weak. Clone size is shown for a subset of rows, as once, few, many or a class of expanded clone.

clone size: .
D gene: .
V gene: TRBV3-1
J gene: TRBJ1-1
CDR3 length: 15
CDR3 DNA: TGTGCCAGCACCCTAAGATCGAAGGCGAACACTGAAGCTTTCTTT
CDR3 protein: CASTLRSKANTEAFF

clone size: .
D gene: TRBD2
V gene: TRBV30
J gene: TRBJ2-3
CDR3 length: 16
CDR3 DNA: TGTGCCTGGAGTGTACGGGCAAGCGGGGGTCCTGATACGCAGTATTTT
CDR3 protein: CAWSVRASGGPDTQYF

clone size: once
D gene: .
V gene: TRBV7-3
J gene: TRBJ2-2
CDR3 length: 14
CDR3 DNA: TGTGCCAGCAGCCCGGGGATCTCCACCGGGGAGCTGTTTTTT
CDR3 protein: CASSPGISTGELFF

clone size: .
D gene: .
V gene: TRBV18
J gene: TRBJ1-1
CDR3 length: 15
CDR3 DNA: TGTGCCAGCTCACTCCCTTGGGGGGGGAACACTGAAGCTTTCTTT
CDR3 protein: CASSLPWGGNTEAFF

clone size: .
D gene: TRBD1
V gene: TRBV27
J gene: TRBJ1-1
CDR3 length: 14
CDR3 DNA: TGTGCCAGCCTGAAACAGGGGGTCAACACTGAAGCTTTCTTT
CDR3 protein: CASLKQGVNTEAFF

clone size: .
D gene: TRBD1
V gene: TRBV5-1
J gene: TRBJ1-1
CDR3 length: 16
CDR3 DNA: TGCGCCAGCAGCTTGACAGGGGGCTGGGGGGACACTGAAGCTTTCTTT
CDR3 protein: CASSLTGGWGDTEAFF

clone size: once
D gene: .
V gene: TRBV5-1
J gene: TRBJ1-1
CDR3 length: 14
CDR3 DNA: TGCGCCAGCAGCACCGCCGACAGGCACACTGAAGCTTTCTTT
CDR3 protein: CASSTADRHTEAFF

clone size: .
D gene: TRBD1
V gene: TRBV27
J gene: TRBJ1-4
CDR3 length: 15
CDR3 DNA: TGTGCCAGCAGCGCCCGACAGGGGGCTAATGAAAAACTGTTTTTT
CDR3 protein: CASSARQGANEKLFF

clone size: .
D gene: .
V gene: TRBV6-5
J gene: TRBJ2-5
CDR3 length: 15
CDR3 DNA: TGTGCCAGCAGTTACTCGACAGTCAGGTTGGAGACCCAGTACTTC
CDR3 protein: CASSYSTVRLETQYF

clone size: .
D gene: .
V gene: TRBV30
J gene: TRBJ1-1
CDR3 length: 13
CDR3 DNA: TGTGCCTGGAGTTTCGGGGAGGGTACTGAAGCTTTCTTT
CDR3 protein: CAWSFGEGTEAFF

clone size: .
D gene: .
V gene: TRBV30
J gene: TRBJ2-7
CDR3 length: 13
CDR3 DNA: TGTGCCTGGACCTCAGGGATAGGCTACGAGCAGTACTTC
CDR3 protein: CAWTSGIGYEQYF

clone size: .
D gene: .
V gene: TRBV30
J gene: TRBJ2-4
CDR3 length: 12
CDR3 DNA: TGTGCCGTCGGGGGTGCCAAAAACATTCAGTACTTC
CDR3 protein: CAVGGAKNIQYF

clone size: .
D gene: TRBD2
V gene: TRBV5-4
J gene: TRBJ2-2
CDR3 length: 12
CDR3 DNA: TGTGCCAGCAGCTGGACTAGCGGGGAGCTGTTTTTT
CDR3 protein: CASSWTSGELFF

clone size: once
D gene: .
V gene: TRBV9
J gene: TRBJ1-3
CDR3 length: 16
CDR3 DNA: TGTGCCAGCAGCGTAGAAGCGATGTTCTCTGGAAACACCATATATTTT
CDR3 protein: CASSVEAMFSGNTIYF

clone size: .
D gene: .
V gene: TRBV12-3/TRBV12-4
J gene: TRBJ1-1
CDR3 length: 12
CDR3 DNA: TGTGCCAGCAGTTTAATGCGTTCAAGGGGTTTCTTT
CDR3 protein: CASSLMRSRGFF

clone size: .
D gene: TRBD2
V gene: TRBV6-5
J gene: TRBJ2-1
CDR3 length: 17
CDR3 DNA: TGTGCCAGCAGTTCCCATGGGGGGGGACTGATACGCAATGAGCAGTTCTTC
CDR3 protein: CASSSHGGGLIRNEQFF

clone size: .
D gene: TRBD2
V gene: TRBV20-1
J gene: TRBJ2-2
CDR3 length: 17
CDR3 DNA: TGCAGTGCCCTAGGGAGAGCGGGGGGGCCGGGTGGCGGGGAGCTGTTTTTT
CDR3 protein: CSALGRAGGPGGGELFF

clone size: .
D gene: .
V gene: TRBV20-1
J gene: TRBJ2-3
CDR3 length: 16
CDR3 DNA: TGCAGTGCTAGACGTCCTGGGATGCGGGGCACAGATACGCAGTATTTT
CDR3 protein: CSARRPGMRGTDTQYF

clone size: .
D gene: .
V gene: TRBV20-1
J gene: TRBJ1-5
CDR3 length: 14
CDR3 DNA: TGCAGTGCTTCCGGGTCCTATAGCAATCAGCCCCAGCATTTT
CDR3 protein: CSASGSYSNQPQHF

clone size: .
D gene: .
V gene: TRBV27
J gene: TRBJ1-5
CDR3 length: 16
CDR3 DNA: TGTGCCAGCAGTTTACAGGGCCGTTTGAGCAATCAGCCCCAGCATTTT
CDR3 protein: CASSLQGRLSNQPQHF

clone size: .
D gene: .
V gene: TRBV13
J gene: TRBJ2-4
CDR3 length: 15
CDR3 DNA: TGTGCCAGCAGAAAAGGGGGGGTTGCCAAAAACATTCAGTACTTC
CDR3 protein: CASRKGGVAKNIQYF

clone size: .
D gene: TRBD1
V gene: TRBV7-2
J gene: TRBJ2-3
CDR3 length: 13
CDR3 DNA: TGTGCCAGCAGCGGCAGGGGGCCAGATACGCAGTATTTT
CDR3 protein: CASSGRGPDTQYF

clone size: .
D gene: .
V gene: TRBV29-1
J gene: TRBJ2-3
CDR3 length: 13
CDR3 DNA: TGCAGCGTTGTACCGGGTGAACTAGCTACGCAGTATTTT
CDR3 protein: CSVVPGELATQYF

clone size: .
D gene: .
V gene: TRBV24-1
J gene: TRBJ2-5
CDR3 length: 13
CDR3 DNA: TGTGCCACCAGTGATCCCGGGCTGGAGACCCAGTACTTC
CDR3 protein: CATSDPGLETQYF

clone size: .
D gene: .
V gene: TRBV19
J gene: TRBJ2-1
CDR3 length: 12
CDR3 DNA: TGTGCCAGTAGTTTTTCTATCGGTGAGCAGTTCTTC
CDR3 protein: CASSFSIGEQFF

clone size: .
D gene: .
V gene: TRBV7-2
J gene: TRBJ2-7
CDR3 length: 13
CDR3 DNA: TGTGCCAGCAGCCCTACTAGGATTTACGAGCAGTACTTC
CDR3 protein: CASSPTRIYEQYF

clone size: .
D gene: TRBD2
V gene: TRBV4-2
J gene: TRBJ2-1
CDR3 length: 17
CDR3 DNA: TGTGCCAGCAGCCCGAATCCCACTAGCGGGGGGCTCAATGAGCAGTTCTTC
CDR3 protein: CASSPNPTSGGLNEQFF

clone size: .
D gene: .
V gene: TRBV11-2
J gene: TRBJ2-2
CDR3 length: 16
CDR3 DNA: TGTGCCAGCCGACCCCGGGGTGGCGCCGTAACCGGGGAGCTGTTTTTT
CDR3 protein: CASRPRGGAVTGELFF

clone size: .
D gene: TRBD1
V gene: TRBV2
J gene: TRBJ1-6
CDR3 length: 14
CDR3 DNA: TGTGCCAGCAGGCGCGACAGGGAGGGATCACCCCTCCACTTT
CDR3 protein: CASRRDREGSPLHF

clone size: .
D gene: .
V gene: TRBV23-1
J gene: TRBJ1-5
CDR3 length: 17
CDR3 DNA: TGCGCCAGCAGTCAATCTCGGAGCAGCCCGGCCAATCAGCCCCAGCATTTT
CDR3 protein: CASSQSRSSPANQPQHF

clone size: .
D gene: .
V gene: TRBV19
J gene: TRBJ1-1
CDR3 length: 14
CDR3 DNA: TGTGCCAGTAGTATCGGGGACACGAACACTGAAGCTTTCTTT
CDR3 protein: CASSIGDTNTEAFF

clone size: .
D gene: .
V gene: TRBV18
J gene: TRBJ1-3
CDR3 length: 15
CDR3 DNA: TGTGCCAGCTCACCACCGTCTCGGGTTGGAAACACCATATATTTT
CDR3 protein: CASSPPSRVGNTIYF

clone size: .
D gene: TRBD2
V gene: TRBV20-1
J gene: TRBJ2-5
CDR3 length: 15
CDR3 DNA: TGCAGCGCTAGCCCACTGAGCGGGGTGCAAGAGACCCAGTACTTC
CDR3 protein: CSASPLSGVQETQYF

clone size: .
D gene: .
V gene: TRBV14
J gene: TRBJ2-3
CDR3 length: 13
CDR3 DNA: TGTGCCAGCAGTTTCCAGGGCACAGATACGCAGTATTTT
CDR3 protein: CASSFQGTDTQYF

clone size: .
D gene: TRBD1
V gene: TRBV9
J gene: TRBJ1-1
CDR3 length: 16
CDR3 DNA: TGTGCCAGCAGCGTAGCGGCAGGGGGCCCTAACACTGAAGCTTTCTTT
CDR3 protein: CASSVAAGGPNTEAFF

clone size: once
D gene: .
V gene: TRBV6-2/TRBV6-3
J gene: TRBJ2-5
CDR3 length: 13
CDR3 DNA: TGTGCCAGCAGCCGGGACTACCAAGAGACCCAGTACTTC
CDR3 protein: CASSRDYQETQYF

clone size: .
D gene: .
V gene: TRBV7-8
J gene: TRBJ2-1
CDR3 length: 13
CDR3 DNA: TGTGCCAGCAGGCTAGCTGGCTACAATGAGCAGTTCTTC
CDR3 protein: CASRLAGYNEQFF

clone size: .
D gene: TRBD1
V gene: TRBV9
J gene: TRBJ2-1
CDR3 length: 15
CDR3 DNA: TGTGCCAGCAGCTACTCCGGACAGGGATACAATGAGCAGTTCTTC
CDR3 protein: CASSYSGQGYNEQFF

clone size: .
D gene: .
V gene: TRBV15
J gene: TRBJ2-4
CDR3 length: 16
CDR3 DNA: TGTGCCACCAGCAGAGATCAGCGTCGGGGCAAAAACATTCAGTACTTC
CDR3 protein: CATSRDQRRGKNIQYF

clone size: once
D gene: .
V gene: TRBV9
J gene: TRBJ2-2
CDR3 length: 16
CDR3 DNA: TGTGCCAGCACCGACAGCGTAGGCAGGGGATCCGGGGAGCTGTTTTTT
CDR3 protein: CASTDSVGRGSGELFF

clone size: .
D gene: TRBD1
V gene: TRBV20-1
J gene: TRBJ1-2
CDR3 length: 14
CDR3 DNA: TGCAGTGCTAGACTCACGCAGGGGGCTCGTGGCTACACCTTC
CDR3 protein: CSARLTQGARGYTF

clone size: .
D gene: TRBD1
V gene: TRBV30
J gene: TRBJ1-2
CDR3 length: 12
CDR3 DNA: TGTGCCGGAAACCAGGGGGCGGATGGCTACACCTTC
CDR3 protein: CAGNQGADGYTF

clone size: .
D gene: .
V gene: TRBV30
J gene: TRBJ1-1
CDR3 length: 14
CDR3 DNA: TGTGCCTGGAGTGTCCGTCAAACGGAGACTGAAGCTTTCTTT
CDR3 protein: CAWSVRQTETEAFF

clone size: .
D gene: TRBD2
V gene: TRBV13
J gene: TRBJ2-4
CDR3 length: 14
CDR3 DNA: TGTGCCAGCAGCTCGCGGGGGTACTCCGGCATTCAGTACTTC
CDR3 protein: CASSSRGYSGIQYF

clone size: .
D gene: TRBD2
V gene: TRBV9
J gene: TRBJ2-3
CDR3 length: 13
CDR3 DNA: TGTGCCAGCAGCGTAACTAGCGGCTATACGCAGTATTTT
CDR3 protein: CASSVTSGYTQYF

clone size: once
D gene: TRBD2
V gene: TRBV15
J gene: TRBJ2-5
CDR3 length: 18
CDR3 DNA: TGTGCCACCAGCAGAGGACTCAGGAGCGGGGGGCACCAAGAGACCCAGTACTTC
CDR3 protein: CATSRGLRSGGHQETQYF

clone size: .
D gene: TRBD2
V gene: TRBV5-1
J gene: TRBJ2-1
CDR3 length: 16
CDR3 DNA: TGCGCCAGCAGCTCGGTGGGACTAGCGGCATACAATGAGCAGTTCTTC
CDR3 protein: CASSSVGLAAYNEQFF

clone size: .
D gene: .
V gene: TRBV11-2
J gene: TRBJ2-5
CDR3 length: 15
CDR3 DNA: TGTGCCAGCAGTCAGGGGCCCGGGGTCCAAGAGACCCAGTACTTC
CDR3 protein: CASSQGPGVQETQYF

clone size: .
D gene: .
V gene: TRBV4-2
J gene: TRBJ2-3
CDR3 length: 16
CDR3 DNA: TGTGCCAGCAGCCAAGGGATGGAGGGGTGGACAGATACGCAGTATTTT
CDR3 protein: CASSQGMEGWTDTQYF

clone size: once
D gene: .
V gene: TRBV20-1
J gene: TRBJ2-2
CDR3 length: 16
CDR3 DNA: TGCAGTGCTATGGGAACGGGGGGCGCCGGCACCGGGGAGCTGTTTTTT
CDR3 protein: CSAMGTGGAGTGELFF

clone size: .
D gene: .
V gene: TRBV6-1
J gene: TRBJ1-2
CDR3 length: 14
CDR3 DNA: TGTGCCAGCAGGGCGGACGGCGGTAACTATGGCTACACCTTC
CDR3 protein: CASRADGGNYGYTF

clone size: .
D gene: .
V gene: TRBV5-4
J gene: TRBJ2-1
CDR3 length: 15
CDR3 DNA: TGTGCCAGCAGCTTGGATGGCAGCATGAACAATGAGCAGTTCTTC
CDR3 protein: CASSLDGSMNNEQFF

clone size: .
D gene: .
V gene: TRBV20-1
J gene: TRBJ2-4
CDR3 length: 14
CDR3 DNA: TGCAGTGCTGACCCTGCAGGGGCCAAAAACATTCAGTACTTC
CDR3 protein: CSADPAGAKNIQYF